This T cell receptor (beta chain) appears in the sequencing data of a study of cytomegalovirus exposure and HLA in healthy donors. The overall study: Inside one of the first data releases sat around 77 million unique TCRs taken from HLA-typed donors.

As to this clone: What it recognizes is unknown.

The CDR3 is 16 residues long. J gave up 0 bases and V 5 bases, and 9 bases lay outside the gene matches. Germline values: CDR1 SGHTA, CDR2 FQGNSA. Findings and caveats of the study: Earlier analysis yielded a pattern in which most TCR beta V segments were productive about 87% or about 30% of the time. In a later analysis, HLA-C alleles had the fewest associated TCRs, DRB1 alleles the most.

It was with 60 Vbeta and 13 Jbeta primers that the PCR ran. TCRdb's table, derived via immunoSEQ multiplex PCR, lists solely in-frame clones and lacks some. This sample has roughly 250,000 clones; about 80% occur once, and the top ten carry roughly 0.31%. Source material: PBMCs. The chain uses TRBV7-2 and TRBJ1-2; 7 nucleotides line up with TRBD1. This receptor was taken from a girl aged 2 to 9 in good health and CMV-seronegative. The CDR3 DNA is TGTGCCAGCAGCCCATCTCCGGGACAGACTAACTATGGCTACACCTTC. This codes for CASSPSPGQTNYGYTF. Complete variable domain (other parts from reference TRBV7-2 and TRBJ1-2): GAGVSQSPSNKVTEKGKDVELRCDPISGHTALYWYRQSLGQGLEFLIYFQGNSAPDKSGLPSDRFSAERTGGSVSTLTIQRTQQEDSAVYLCASSPSPGQTNYGYTFGSGTRLTVV.